This T cell receptor (beta chain) was sequenced during a study of beta chain features in type 1 diabetes. Sorting based on CD45RO/CCR7/CD25/CD127/CD95/CD27 separated CD4+ naive, central memory, regulatory and stem cell-like memory cells. There are 14 residues in the CDR3. Trimming removed 5 bases from V and 4 bases from J; junction bases left unmatched: 8. The V gene's germline CDR1 is SGHTA and CDR2 FQGTGA. This clone was detected a few times. Its antigen is unknown. Reverse transcription of all isolated RNA meant that expressed TCRB transcripts were sequenced. TCRdb's copy holds only in-frame clones and misses some; the assay was immunoSEQ multiplex PCR. The table shows 100,000 to 150,000 clones, with 9% occurring only once. Findings of the study overall: For Type 1 diabetes patients, all four CD4+ subsets carried TCRB CDR3s that were moderately but significantly shorter. PCR might pick shorter templates more often, in the same way for patients and controls. Junctions at VDJ sites from type 1 diabetes patients had fewer insertions and more deletions.

This clonotype originated in a man younger than 40 with type 1 diabetes. The sequenced sample was central memory CD4+ T cells from blood. This rearrangement joins TRBV7-3 to TRBJ2-7; the match to TRBD2 covers 7 bases. The CDR3 region is CASSPAGNPYEQYF. CDR3 bases: TGTGCCAGCAGCCCAGCGGGGAATCCATACGAGCAGTACTTC.